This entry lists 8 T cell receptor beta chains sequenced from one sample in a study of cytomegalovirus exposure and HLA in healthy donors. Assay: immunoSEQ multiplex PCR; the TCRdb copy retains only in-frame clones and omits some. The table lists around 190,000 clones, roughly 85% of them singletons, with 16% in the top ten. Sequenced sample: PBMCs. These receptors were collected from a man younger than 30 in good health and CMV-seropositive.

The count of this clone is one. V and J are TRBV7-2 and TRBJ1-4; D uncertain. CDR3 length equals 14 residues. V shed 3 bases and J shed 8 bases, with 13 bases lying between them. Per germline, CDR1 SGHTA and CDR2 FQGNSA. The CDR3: CASSLARPTEKLFF. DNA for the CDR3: TGTGCCAGCAGCTTGGCTCGTCCCACGGAAAAACTGTTTTTT.

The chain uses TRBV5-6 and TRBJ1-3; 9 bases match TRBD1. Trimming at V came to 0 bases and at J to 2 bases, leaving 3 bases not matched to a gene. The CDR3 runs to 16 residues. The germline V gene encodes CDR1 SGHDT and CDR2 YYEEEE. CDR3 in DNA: TGTGCCAGCAGCTTGGTAGGGACAGGGACTGGAAACACCATATATTTT. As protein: CASSLVGTGTGNTIYF.

CDR3 DNA sequence: TGTGCCAGCAGTTTGATATCTGGGCTCGAGCAGTACTTC. Its protein product is CASSLISGLEQYF. V is TRBV28 and J is TRBJ2-7; D is uncertain. The CDR3 extends over 13 amino acids. Deletions cut 3 bases from V and 6 bases from J, with 12 bases between. From germline, CDR1 is MDHEN and CDR2 SYDVKM. The complete variable domain, with remaining parts taken from reference TRBV28 and TRBJ2-7, reads DVKVTQSSRYLVKRTGEKVFLECVQDMDHENMFWYRQDPGLGLRLIYFSYDVKMKEKGDIPEGYSVSREKKERFSLILESASTNQTSMYLCASSLISGLEQYFGPGTRLTVT.

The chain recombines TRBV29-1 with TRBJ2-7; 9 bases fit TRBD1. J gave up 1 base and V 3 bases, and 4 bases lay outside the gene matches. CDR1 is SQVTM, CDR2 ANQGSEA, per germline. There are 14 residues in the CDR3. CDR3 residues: CSVDLQGASYEQYF. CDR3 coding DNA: TGCAGCGTTGATTTACAGGGGGCGTCCTACGAGCAGTACTTC.

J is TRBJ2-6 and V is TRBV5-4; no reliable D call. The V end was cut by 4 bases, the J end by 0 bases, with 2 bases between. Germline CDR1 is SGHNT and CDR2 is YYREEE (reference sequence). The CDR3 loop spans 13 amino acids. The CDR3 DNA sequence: TGTGCCAGCAGCCTCTCTGGGGCCAACGTCCTGACTTTC. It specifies CASSLSGANVLTF. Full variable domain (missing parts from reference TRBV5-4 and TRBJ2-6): ETGVTQSPTHLIKTRGQQVTLRCSSQSGHNTVSWYQQALGQGPQFIFQYYREEENGRGNFPPRFSGLQFPNYSSELNVNALELDDSALYLCASSLSGANVLTFGAGSRLTVL.

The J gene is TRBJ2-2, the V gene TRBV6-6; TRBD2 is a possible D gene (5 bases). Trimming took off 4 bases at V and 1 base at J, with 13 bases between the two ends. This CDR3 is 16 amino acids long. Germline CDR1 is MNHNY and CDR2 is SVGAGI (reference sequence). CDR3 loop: CASSSGPAVNTGELFF. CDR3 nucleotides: TGTGCCAGCAGTTCCGGGCCAGCGGTGAACACCGGGGAGCTGTTTTTT.

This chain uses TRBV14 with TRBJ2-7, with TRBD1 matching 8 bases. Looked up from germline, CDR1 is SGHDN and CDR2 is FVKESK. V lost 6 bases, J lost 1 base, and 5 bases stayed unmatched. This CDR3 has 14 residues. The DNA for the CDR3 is TGTGCCAGCAGAAGAAGGACAGGGTCCTACGAGCAGTACTTC. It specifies CASRRRTGSYEQYF. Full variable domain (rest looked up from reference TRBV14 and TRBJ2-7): EAGVTQFPSHSVIEKGQTVTLRCDPISGHDNLYWYRRVMGKEIKFLLHFVKESKQDESGMPNNRFLAERTGGTYSTLKVQPAELEDSGVYFCASRRRTGSYEQYFGPGTRLTVT.

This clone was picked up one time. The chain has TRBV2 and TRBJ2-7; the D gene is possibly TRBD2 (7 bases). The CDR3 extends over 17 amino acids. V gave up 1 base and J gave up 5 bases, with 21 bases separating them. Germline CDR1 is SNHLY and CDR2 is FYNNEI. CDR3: CASSEVLRGEGRHEQYF. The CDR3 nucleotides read TGTGCCAGCAGTGAAGTCCTTAGGGGGGAGGGCCGCCACGAGCAGTACTTC.